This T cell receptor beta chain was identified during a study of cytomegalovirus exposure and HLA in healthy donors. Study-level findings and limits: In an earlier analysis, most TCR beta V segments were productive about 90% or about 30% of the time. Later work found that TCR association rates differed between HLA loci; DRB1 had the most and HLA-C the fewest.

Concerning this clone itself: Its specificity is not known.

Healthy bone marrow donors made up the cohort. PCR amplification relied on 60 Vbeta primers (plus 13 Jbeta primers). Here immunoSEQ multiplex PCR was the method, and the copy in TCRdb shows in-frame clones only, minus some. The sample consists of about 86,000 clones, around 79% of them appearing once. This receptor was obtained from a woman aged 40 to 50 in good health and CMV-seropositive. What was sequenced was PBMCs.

CDR3 sequence: CASSGGSSYEQYF. In DNA form, the CDR3 reads TGTGCCAGCAGCGGAGGGAGCTCCTACGAGCAGTACTTC. The rearrangement links TRBV7-2 to TRBJ2-7, with D maybe TRBD2 (6 bases). This CDR3 is 13 amino acids long. CDR1 SGHTA and CDR2 FQGNSA come from the germline V gene. V lost 5 bases and J lost 0, with 8 bases in between.